These 20 T cell receptor beta chains were sequenced from one sample in a study of immune heterogeneity within non-small cell lung tumors. Genomic DNA from bulk tumor acted as the template, and 600 ng was loaded per sample. The authors collected several far-apart biopsies from each primary tumor during surgery. Before undergoing curative surgery, patients had newly diagnosed non-small cell lung cancer that was untreated. In a multiplex PCR, 32 V and 13 J primers amplified TCR beta CDR3. One entry per CDR3 protein, called by TCRdb with MiXCR from the multiplex PCR reads. The sample lists some 10,000 distinct CDR3 sequences, under 30% seen once, with 7% to 8.5% in the top ten. The sequencing sample was made of lung tumor tissue. These receptors came from a woman aged 55-69 years with non-small cell lung cancer.

About this clonotype itself: This may stem from a read error, because a much larger clone lies one nucleotide away. J is TRBJ2-7 and V is TRBV5-1, with 10 bases lining up with TRBD2. Germline values: CDR1 SGHRS, CDR2 YFSETQ. Trimming cost V 4 bases and J 11 bases; bases outside gene matches: 9. This CDR3 contains 13 residues. CDR3 protein: CASSTETSGSKYF. As DNA, the CDR3 is TGCGCCAGCAGCACCGAGACTAGCGGGTCGAAGTACTTC.

Turning to this clonotype: A much larger clone differs from this one at a single base, so this may be a read error. V and J are TRBV12-3 or TRBV12-4 and TRBJ2-1; perhaps TRBD2 as D (6 bases). Trimming shortened V by 7 bases and J by 3 bases, and 10 bases separated the two germline ends. The CDR3 runs to 13 residues. The CDR3 loop is CASTRGDYNEQFF. CDR3 coding DNA: TGTGCCAGCACGCGGGGTGACTACAATGAGCAGTTCTTC.

The chain employs TRBV5-6 and TRBJ2-1; no firm D call. The germline CDR1 and CDR2 sequences are SGHDT and YYEEEE. V gave up 2 bases and J gave up 8 bases, with 8 bases separating them. This CDR3 comprises 12 residues. The CDR3 sequence: CASSFFSHEQFF. The CDR3 DNA reads TGTGCCAGCAGCTTCTTTAGCCATGAGCAGTTCTTC.

This clonotype is medium-sized in the sample. The chain joins TRBV18 to TRBJ1-6, with D possibly TRBD1 on 5 matching bases. There are 13 residues in the CDR3. The V gene lost 8 bases and the J gene lost 8 bases, with 13 bases spanning the gap. The germline V gene has CDR1 KGHSH and CDR2 LQKENI. Here the CDR3 reads CASALKGDSPLHF. CDR3 in DNA: TGTGCCAGCGCATTAAAAGGGGATTCACCCCTCCACTTT.

With regard to this clonotype: Being one base from a much bigger clone, this may be a read error. The genes are TRBV20-1 and TRBJ2-2, with TRBD2 matching 11 bases. The germline V gene has CDR1 DFQATT and CDR2 SNEGSKA (reference sequence). J lost 5 bases, V lost 8 bases, and 10 bases had no gene match. CDR3 size: 15 residues. DNA for the CDR3: TGCAGTCTACGACTAGCGGGACGTTGGACCGGGGAGCTGTTTTTT. This translates into CSLRLAGRWTGELFF.

Comments on this clonotype: Since a much larger clone is just one base distant, this may be a read error. The genes are TRBV6-2 or TRBV6-3 and TRBJ2-2; the D is unclear. The CDR3 runs 14 residues. Germline V lookup: CDR1 MNHEY, CDR2 SVGEGT. The CDR3 loop reads CASSYSTNTRELFF. In nucleotides, the CDR3 is TGTGCCAGCAGTTACTCGACGAACACCCGGGAGCTGTTTTTT.

The rearrangement joins TRBV6-2 or TRBV6-3 to TRBJ2-7; maybe TRBD2 (6 bases). V gave up 6 bases and J gave up 2 bases, with 11 bases separating them. The CDR3 runs to 13 residues. The germline CDR1 and CDR2 sequences are MNHEY and SVGEGT. The DNA of the CDR3 is TGTGCCAGCAGGGCGGAGGGACCCTACGAGCAGTACTTC. This gives the protein CASRAEGPYEQYF.

This clonotype is classed as hyperexpanded. The chain is built from TRBV2 and TRBJ2-3; unclear D gene. V was shortened by 2 bases and J by 0 bases, with 9 bases between the two germline ends. The CDR3 loop spans 15 amino acids. Germline V gene sequence: CDR1 SNHLY, CDR2 FYNNEI. CDR3 region: CASSETGSSTDTQYF. CDR3 nucleotides: TGTGCCAGCAGTGAAACCGGGTCTAGCACAGATACGCAGTATTTT. The full variable domain, its missing parts supplied by reference TRBV2 and TRBJ2-3, is EPEVTQTPSHQVTQMGQEVILRCVPISNHLYFYWYRQILGQKVEFLVSFYNNEISEKSEIFDDQFSVERPDGSNFTLKIRSTKLEDSAMYFCASSETGSSTDTQYFGPGTRLTVL.

Remarks on this clonotype: This clone may be a read error of a much larger clone one base away. The J gene is TRBJ1-5, the V gene TRBV6-1; D perhaps matches TRBD1 (5 bases). The germline V gene has CDR1 MNHNS and CDR2 SASEGT. The CDR3 extends over 15 amino acids. CDR3 protein: CASSEAPRVDQHQHF. The CDR3 region has the DNA TGTGCCAGCAGTGAAGCGCCCAGGGTGGATCAGCACCAGCATTTT.

This clonotype has just a few counts. V usage is TRBV20-1 and J usage is TRBJ2-7; 7 positions match TRBD1. Germline V lookup: CDR1 DFQATT, CDR2 SNEGSKA (reference sequence). CDR3 length: 11 residues. The V and J ends lost 5 bases and 6 bases, in that order; junction bases with no gene match: 4. CDR3 amino acids: CSAGTEVEQYF. CDR3 DNA: TGCAGTGCTGGGACAGAAGTCGAGCAGTACTTC.

This clonotype showed up many times. The V call is TRBV6-1, the J call TRBJ1-2; TRBD1 might be the D (5 bases). Trimming stripped 6 bases from V and 4 bases from J, with 21 bases between. The V gene's germline CDR1 is MNHNS and CDR2 SASEGT. This CDR3 has 16 residues. The CDR3 DNA follows: TGTGCCAGCAGGGGGTATTCAGGGTCTCCCCTCTATGGCTACACCTTC. Protein: CASRGYSGSPLYGYTF.

This clonotype appeared many times. J is TRBJ1-1 and V is TRBV2; 7 nucleotides line up with TRBD1. Germline CDR1 and CDR2: SNHLY and FYNNEI. This CDR3 spans 14 amino acids. The J segment lost 4 bases and the V segment lost 6 bases, leaving 8 bases of the junction unmatched. The CDR3 is CASSLGQYSTEAFF. Here the CDR3 DNA reads TGTGCCAGCAGCCTGGGACAGTACAGCACTGAAGCTTTCTTT.

A note on this clonotype: Possible read error: a much larger clone is one base away. The chain couples TRBV6-1 to TRBJ2-7, with 8 bases matching TRBD2. The CDR3 is 14 residues long. Germline values: CDR1 MNHNS, CDR2 SASEGT. V lost 6 bases and J lost 10; bases outside the gene matches: 14. The CDR3 sequence: CASRPGLGSGDQYF. CDR3 bases: TGTGCCAGCAGGCCGGGACTAGGCTCGGGCGATCAGTACTTC.

This clonotype qualifies as medium-sized. This rearrangement joins TRBV27 to TRBJ2-7; TRBD1 matches at 7 bases. The germline V gene has CDR1 MNHEY and CDR2 SMNVEV (reference sequence). This CDR3 has 14 residues. V lost 5 bases and J lost 2; bases outside the gene matches: 6. The DNA of the CDR3 is TGTGCCAGCAGTCAAGCGACAGGGCCCTACGAGCAGTACTTC. Its translation is CASSQATGPYEQYF.

By share, this clonotype counts as medium-sized. This chain links TRBV19 with TRBJ1-1, with a tentative D call TRBD1 (5 bases). Germline V lookup: CDR1 LNHDA, CDR2 SQIVND (reference sequence). This CDR3 has 14 residues. V was shortened by 10 bases and J by 4 bases, with 19 bases between the two germline ends. As DNA, the CDR3 is TGTGCCACCACCGGGGGAGAGTTCGGCACTGAAGCTTTCTTT. Translating it yields CATTGGEFGTEAFF.

This clonotype occurred many times. The chain joins TRBV12-3 or TRBV12-4 to TRBJ2-5; D is undetermined. The V end was cut by 3 bases, the J end by 4 bases, with 9 bases between. This CDR3 has 13 amino acids. This chain's CDR3 is CASSFADGETQYF. The CDR3 DNA follows: TGTGCCAGCAGTTTCGCTGACGGAGAGACCCAGTACTTC.

This clonotype is deemed medium-sized. The CDR3, as DNA: TGTGCCAGCAGCCCCTTGTTGGATGGTGTGGCCGGGGAGCTGTTTTTT. Amino acid sequence: CASSPLLDGVAGELFF. The gene calls are TRBV27 and TRBJ2-2; the D is unclear. The CDR3 loop spans 16 amino acids. Germline lookup yields CDR1 MNHEY and CDR2 SMNVEV (reference sequence). Trimming left V 6 bases short and J 6 bases short, with 20 bases between.

This clonotype was counted ten times or more. The chain joins TRBV6-1 to TRBJ1-1; no firm D call. The germline V and J ends were trimmed by 5 bases and 1 base, with 8 bases remaining between them. CDR3 length: 13 amino acids. Germline V gene lookup returns CDR1 MNHNS and CDR2 SASEGT. CDR3: CASSRTRNTEAFF. In DNA, the CDR3 is TGTGCCAGCAGTCGTACGCGGAACACTGAAGCTTTCTTT.

About this clonotype itself: This sequence may be a read error, since a much larger clone differs from it by one base. The final CDR3 position lacks the conserved phenylalanine or tryptophan, pointing to a likely read error. This chain links TRBV11-2 with TRBJ2-1; D call uncertain. Germline lookup yields CDR1 SGHAT and CDR2 FQNNGV. V gave up 10 bases and J gave up 4 bases, with 11 bases separating them. CDR3 length: 12 residues. CDR3 DNA: TGTGCCACGGTAGGATATTACAATGAGCAGTTCTCC. This encodes CATVGYYNEQFS.

This clonotype qualifies as medium-sized. The chain joins TRBV14 to TRBJ2-7, with a weak D call TRBD1 (6 bases). The germline V gene encodes CDR1 SGHDN and CDR2 FVKESK. Between the trimmed V and J ends, which lost 0 bases and 4 bases, there was a span of 16 bases. This CDR3 spans 16 amino acids. The CDR3 loop is CASSQDHGTSEYEQYF. The CDR3 coding sequence is TGTGCCAGCAGCCAAGATCACGGGACATCCGAATACGAGCAGTACTTC.